The next 21 T cell receptor beta chains were all read from a single sample in a study of blood T cells in healthy people across ages. Sample-barcoded 5' priming and a J-beta primer mix drove a second PCR of about 6 to 12 cycles. One entry per CDR3 protein results from TCRdb running MiXCR on the 5' RACE reads. The data contain approximately 1.5 million distinct CDR3 sequences, roughly a third of them singletons. Sequencing was done on a sample of blood. These receptors came from a woman aged 25 to 39 in good health.

V usage is TRBV3-1 and J usage is TRBJ2-2; 7 bases match TRBD1. Unmatched junction bases numbered 5, after V lost 3 bases and J lost 1 base. Germline V lookup: CDR1 LGHDT, CDR2 YNNKEL (reference sequence). The CDR3 spans 16 residues. Written as DNA, the CDR3 is TGTGCCAGCAGCCACCACCGGGACAGGAACACCGGGGAGCTGTTTTTT. Protein sequence: CASSHHRDRNTGELFF.

The chain has TRBV5-1 and TRBJ2-1; 7 nucleotides align to TRBD2. Germline lookup yields CDR1 SGHRS and CDR2 YFSETQ. With V trimmed by 0 bases and J by 0 bases, 3 bases remained unmatched. The CDR3 length is 16 residues. In DNA, the CDR3 is TGCGCCAGCAGCTTGGACCGGGACTACTCCTACAATGAGCAGTTCTTC. It codes for CASSLDRDYSYNEQFF. The variable domain in full, with the rest retrieved from reference TRBV5-1 and TRBJ2-1, is KAGVTQTPRYLIKTRGQQVTLSCSPISGHRSVSWYQQTPGQGLQFLFEYFSETQRNKGNFPGRFSGRQFSNSRSEMNVSTLELGDSALYLCASSLDRDYSYNEQFFGPGTRLTVL.

The chain is built from TRBV2 and TRBJ2-3; no reliable D call. The germline gives CDR1 SNHLY, CDR2 FYNNEI. Trimming removed 7 bases from V and 2 bases from J, with 10 bases in between. The CDR3 extends over 13 amino acids. The CDR3 is CASTWAPTDTQYF. The CDR3 nucleotides read TGTGCCAGCACCTGGGCACCCACAGATACGCAGTATTTT.

The chain has TRBV5-6 and TRBJ1-2; D is perhaps TRBD1 (5 bases). Germline V gives CDR1 SGHDT, CDR2 YYEEEE. The CDR3 has 14 residues. Trimming removed 0 bases at V and 4 bases at J, with 10 bases between. CDR3 loop: CASSLDLGGYGYTF. The DNA of the CDR3 is TGTGCCAGCAGCTTGGATTTGGGGGGCTATGGCTACACCTTC.

This clonotype was detected ten times or more. The chain has TRBV29-1 and TRBJ1-5; D may be TRBD1 (5 bases). This CDR3 comprises 13 residues. Germline-derived CDR1 and CDR2 are SQVTM and ANQGSEA. Trimming left V 6 bases short and J 5 bases short, with 14 bases between. The CDR3 DNA sequence: TGCAGCGTCTCCGACAGTTACGATCAGCCCCAGCATTTT. It encodes CSVSDSYDQPQHF. Combining the CDR3 with reference TRBV29-1 and TRBJ1-5 gives the whole variable domain SAVISQKPSRDICQRGTSLTIQCQVDSQVTMMFWYRQQPGQSLTLIATANQGSEATYESGFVIDKFPISRPNLTFSTLTVSNMSPEDSSIYLCSVSDSYDQPQHFGDGTRLSIL.

The rearrangement joins TRBV5-6 to TRBJ1-3; D perhaps matches TRBD1 (5 bases). This CDR3 has 15 residues. In germline, CDR1 is SGHDT, CDR2 YYEEEE. The germline V and J ends were trimmed by 4 bases and 0 bases, with 11 bases remaining between them. The CDR3, as DNA: TGTGCCAGCAGCCGGAGAGGGGTCTCTGGAAACACCATATATTTT. The encoded protein is CASSRRGVSGNTIYF.

V usage is TRBV20-1 and J usage is TRBJ2-6, with D hard to call. V lost 2 bases and J 4 bases, leaving 9 bases between the germline ends. CDR1 is DFQATT, CDR2 SNEGSKA, per germline (reference sequence). CDR3 size: 14 residues. The DNA for the CDR3 is TGCAGTGCTAGAATTTCTGGGGGGGCCAACGTCCTGACTTTC. Protein: CSARISGGANVLTF.

This chain connects TRBV29-1 to TRBJ2-1; 12 positions agree with TRBD2. This CDR3 spans 15 amino acids. Per the germline V gene, CDR1 is SQVTM and CDR2 is ANQGSEA. Trimming removed 5 bases from V and 3 bases from J; junction bases left unmatched: 5. The CDR3 DNA follows: TGCAGCGTTCGAGGGACTAGCGGGCTCTACAATGAGCAGTTCTTC. Protein: CSVRGTSGLYNEQFF.

The chain is built from TRBV18 and TRBJ1-5; D is ambiguous. V lost 2 bases to trimming and J lost 5 bases, with 7 bases between them. Germline CDR1 is KGHSH and CDR2 is LQKENI. The length of the CDR3 is 13 residues. In DNA, the CDR3 is TGTGCCAGCTCACCATCTTTAGATCAGCCCCAGCATTTT. The encoded protein is CASSPSLDQPQHF.

This clonotype was detected a few times. This rearrangement joins TRBV9 to TRBJ2-7; 12 bases align to TRBD1. Germline CDR1 SGDLS, CDR2 YYNGEE. The CDR3 sequence is 15 residues long. V shed 5 bases, J shed 5 bases, and the junction held 8 bases outside the gene matches. The CDR3, as DNA: TGTGCCAGCAGTACCTCCGGGACAGGGGGCAACGAGCAGTACTTC. This sequence encodes CASSTSGTGGNEQYF.

This clonotype was found a few times. CDR3 sequence: CATSGGRALSGANVLTF. CDR3 sequence (DNA): TGTGCCACCAGCGGAGGGAGGGCCCTTTCTGGGGCCAACGTCCTGACTTTC. The V call is TRBV15, the J call TRBJ2-6, with TRBD2 matching 7 bases. The CDR3 runs to 17 residues. From germline, CDR1 is LNHNV and CDR2 YYDKDF (reference sequence). V lost 5 bases and J lost 1; bases outside the gene matches: 8.

This clonotype was counted only a few times. The chain couples TRBV7-9 to TRBJ1-2; no definite D call. Between the trimmed V and J ends, which lost 1 base and 6 bases, there was a span of 15 bases. Germline values: CDR1 SEHNR, CDR2 FQNEAQ (reference sequence). CDR3 size: 15 residues. CDR3 region: CASSLGARVGDGYTF. The CDR3 DNA follows: TGTGCCAGCAGCTTAGGAGCGAGGGTGGGAGATGGCTACACCTTC. Full variable domain (rest looked up from reference TRBV7-9 and TRBJ1-2): DTGVSQNPRHKITKRGQNVTFRCDPISEHNRLYWYRQTLGQGPEFLTYFQNEAQLEKSRLLSDRFSAERPKGSFSTLEIQRTEQGDSAMYLCASSLGARVGDGYTFGSGTRLTVV.

This clonotype was seen many times. V is TRBV20-1 and J is TRBJ2-5; the match to TRBD2 covers 9 bases. Losses at the gene ends were 0 bases for V and 0 bases for J; bases not matched to a gene: 2. CDR3 length equals 15 residues. Germline V gene lookup returns CDR1 DFQATT and CDR2 SNEGSKA (reference sequence). CDR3 protein: CSARDSGGYQETQYF. The CDR3 nucleotides are TGCAGTGCTAGAGATAGCGGGGGATACCAAGAGACCCAGTACTTC.

This clonotype showed up just a few times. The gene calls are TRBV5-5 and TRBJ2-7; D may be TRBD2 (5 bases). The ends were cut back, 3 bases at V and 2 bases at J, with 18 bases in the middle. The CDR3 has 16 residues. Germline assignment: CDR1 SGHKS and CDR2 YYEKEE (reference sequence). Here the CDR3 DNA reads TGTGCCAGCAGCTACCAGTTTGGAGGTGGAACCTACGAGCAGTACTTC. This gives the protein CASSYQFGGGTYEQYF.

About this clonotype itself: One junction end disagrees with the germline gene, perhaps due to a read error. The chain has TRBV18 and TRBJ2-1; TRBD2 agrees at 11 bases. Germline loops: CDR1 KGHSH, CDR2 LQKENI. The CDR3 consists of 13 residues. Here the CDR3 reads CASSPPSGRTQFF. DNA of the CDR3: TGTGCCAGTTCACCGCCTAGCGGGAGGACGCAGTTCTTC.

This rearrangement joins TRBV10-1 to TRBJ2-3; no clear D. In germline, CDR1 is WNHNN, CDR2 SYGVQD (reference sequence). The germline V and J ends were trimmed by 3 bases and 6 bases, with 13 bases remaining between them. CDR3 size: 14 residues. CDR3 residues: CASSDDRLGDTQYF. In DNA form, the CDR3 reads TGCGCCAGCAGTGATGACCGGTTGGGTGATACGCAGTATTTT.

The CDR3 loop is CASTNRNTGELFF. CDR3 nucleotides: TGTGCCAGCACTAACAGGAACACCGGGGAGCTGTTTTTT. This chain connects TRBV6-1 to TRBJ2-2, with D unresolved. With 7 bases removed from V and 1 base from J, the gap between germline ends came to 7 bases. The CDR3 spans 13 residues. In germline, CDR1 is MNHNS, CDR2 SASEGT.

This clonotype appeared a few times. V and J are TRBV10-3 and TRBJ2-4; TRBD1 aligns across 9 bases. Matching the DNA end better, TRBJ2-7 makes the J call doubtful. Looked up from germline, CDR1 is ENHRY and CDR2 is SYGVKD. The CDR3 sequence is 12 residues long. The CDR3 DNA sequence: TGTGCCATCAGCCAGACAGGGGGCGAGCAGTACTTC. This codes for CAISQTGGEQYF.

This clonotype was counted only a few times. The chain recombines TRBV14 with TRBJ1-2; perhaps TRBD1 as D (6 bases). V was cut by 1 base and J by 7 bases, with 13 bases left in between. Germline loops: CDR1 SGHDN, CDR2 FVKESK. This CDR3 is 14 amino acids long. CDR3 in DNA: TGTGCCAGCAGCCAAGGTCAGGGGTTAAGTGGCTACACCTTC. Amino acids: CASSQGQGLSGYTF.

This clonotype was recorded a few times. This chain links TRBV15 with TRBJ1-6; 7 nucleotides align to TRBD1. Germline V CDR1 and CDR2: LNHNV, YYDKDF (reference sequence). The CDR3 runs 15 residues. J was trimmed by 5 bases and V by 2 bases; bases with no gene match: 3. The CDR3 DNA reads TGTGCCACCAGCAGACTTCAGGGGGATAATTCACCCCTCCACTTT. Translation: CATSRLQGDNSPLHF.

V and J are TRBV18 and TRBJ2-1, with TRBD2 matching over 10 bases. Germline CDR1 is KGHSH and CDR2 is LQKENI. V shed 6 bases, J shed 5 bases, and the junction held 4 bases outside the gene matches. The CDR3 spans 14 residues. CDR3 nucleotide sequence: TGTGCCAGCTCGATTACTAGCGGGGACAATGAGCAGTTCTTC. This translates into CASSITSGDNEQFF.